The next 27 T cell receptor beta chains were all read from a single sample in a study of graft-versus-host responses after intestinal transplantation. Assay: immunoSEQ multiplex PCR; the TCRdb copy retains only in-frame clones and omits some. The profile covers about 97,000 clones, with about 93% appearing a single time and about 16% taken by the ten largest. Here the sequenced sample was PBMCs, taken 453 days after intestinal transplant. Receptor source: a human patient who received an intestinal transplant, so some T cells may come from the graft donor.

This chain connects TRBV6-5 to TRBJ2-1; 8 bases match TRBD2. The CDR3 extends over 13 amino acids. V was clipped by 0 bases and J by 9 bases; unmatched bases: 1. Germline V gives CDR1 MNHEY, CDR2 SVGAGI. CDR3 nucleotide sequence: TGTGCCAGCAGTTACTCGGCGGGGGGTGAGCAGTTCTTC. This codes for CASSYSAGGEQFF.

The V and J genes are TRBV7-6 and TRBJ2-7; 8 bases line up with TRBD2. CDR1 SGHVS and CDR2 FNYEAQ come from the germline V gene. Unmatched junction bases numbered 18, after V lost 5 bases and J lost 3 bases. The CDR3 length is 18 residues. The CDR3 region has the DNA TGTGCCAGCAGCATAAATCCGGGACTAGGTAGGGGCGACTACGAGCAGTACTTC. This encodes CASSINPGLGRGDYEQYF.

V usage is TRBV5-1 and J usage is TRBJ2-3; D uncertain. This CDR3 has 15 amino acids. The germline V gene encodes CDR1 SGHRS and CDR2 YFSETQ. Trimming left V 3 bases short and J 3 bases short, with 14 bases between. The CDR3 sequence: CASSYENLRTDTQYF. The CDR3 nucleotides read TGCGCCAGCAGCTACGAGAATCTCCGAACAGATACGCAGTATTTT.

The chain carries TRBV5-8 and TRBJ1-1; 8 bases are shared with TRBD1. J gave up 4 bases and V 4 bases, and 12 bases lay outside the gene matches. The CDR3 spans 16 residues. Germline V gene data show CDR1 as SGHTS and CDR2 as YDEGEE. The CDR3 DNA sequence: TGTGCCAGCAGCCCTTCCGGGGGCAGGGGGCTCACTGAAGCTTTCTTT. Translation: CASSPSGGRGLTEAFF.

This chain's CDR3 is CASRSQGPYNEQFF. CDR3 sequence (DNA): TGTGCCAGCAGATCTCAGGGCCCTTACAATGAGCAGTTCTTC. J is TRBJ2-1 and V is TRBV4-2, with D perhaps TRBD1 (5 bases). Trimming removed 6 bases from V and 4 bases from J, with 13 bases in between. CDR1 is LGHNA and CDR2 is YNFKEQ in the germline V gene. The CDR3 extends over 14 amino acids.

The rearrangement links TRBV6-1 to TRBJ1-5, with unresolved D. CDR3 length: 15 residues. V lost 10 bases to trimming and J lost 1 base, with 17 bases between them. From germline, CDR1 is MNHNS and CDR2 SASEGT. CDR3 loop: CATEPRVDSNQPQHF. CDR3 DNA sequence: TGTGCCACCGAACCACGGGTGGACAGCAATCAGCCCCAGCATTTT.

The rearrangement links TRBV5-1 to TRBJ2-3, with TRBD2 matching over 11 bases. V shed 3 bases and J 1 base; nucleotides not matched to a gene: 1. This CDR3 is built from 15 residues. Looked up from germline, CDR1 is SGHRS and CDR2 is YFSETQ. The CDR3 loop is CASSWGLAGTDTQYF. The CDR3 DNA reads TGCGCCAGCAGCTGGGGACTAGCGGGCACAGATACGCAGTATTTT.

This clone was seen a few times. The genes are TRBV4-2 and TRBJ2-1, with 12 bases aligning to TRBD2. CDR1 LGHNA and CDR2 YNFKEQ come from the germline V gene. Unmatched junction bases numbered 3, after V lost 0 bases and J lost 6 bases. CDR3 length equals 16 residues. Here the CDR3 DNA reads TGTGCCAGCAGCCAAGATGAGACTAGCGGGGGCAATGAGCAGTTCTTC. This codes for CASSQDETSGGNEQFF.

The chain couples TRBV18 to TRBJ1-1; 9 nucleotides line up with TRBD1. This CDR3 contains 12 residues. Germline V gives CDR1 KGHSH, CDR2 LQKENI. V lost 3 bases, J lost 8 bases, and 1 base stayed unmatched. As DNA, the CDR3 is TGTGCCAGCTCACCGGGGACAGGGGAAGCTTTCTTT. It encodes CASSPGTGEAFF. The full variable domain, with the rest looked up from reference TRBV18 and TRBJ1-1, is NAGVMQNPRHLVRRRGQEARLRCSPMKGHSHVYWYRQLPEEGLKFMVYLQKENIIDESGMPKERFSAEFPKEGPSILRIQQVVRGDSAAYFCASSPGTGEAFFGQGTRLTVV.

The gene calls are TRBV19 and TRBJ2-1; TRBD1 matches at 9 bases. The V segment lost 6 bases and the J segment 7 bases; nucleotides outside the gene matches: 4. The germline V gene encodes CDR1 LNHDA and CDR2 SQIVND (reference sequence). The CDR3 runs to 13 residues. The CDR3 protein is CASRQGAGNEQFF. CDR3 sequence (DNA): TGTGCCAGTAGACAGGGGGCTGGGAATGAGCAGTTCTTC.

V usage is TRBV19 and J usage is TRBJ1-5; no reliable D call. The CDR3 has 13 residues. V dropped 2 bases and J dropped 8 bases, with 10 bases sitting between them. Germline loops: CDR1 LNHDA, CDR2 SQIVND (reference sequence). The CDR3 sequence: CASSISPLEPQHF. For the CDR3, the DNA is TGTGCCAGTAGTATATCCCCGTTGGAGCCCCAGCATTTT.

The CDR3 DNA reads TGTGCCATCAGGACGGGCACTGAAGCTTTCTTT. This codes for CAIRTGTEAFF. This sequence joins TRBV10-3 and TRBJ1-1; D gene uncertain. Germline CDR1 reads ENHRY; CDR2 reads SYGVKD. V shed 6 bases and J shed 4 bases, with 6 bases lying between them. This CDR3 is built from 11 residues.

The genes are TRBV29-1 and TRBJ2-3; 7 bases fit TRBD1. Germline V gene data show CDR1 as SQVTM and CDR2 as ANQGSEA. V was pared by 4 bases and J by 5 bases, with 0 bases of the junction left unmatched. The CDR3 is made up of 11 amino acids. For the CDR3, the DNA is TGCAGCGTTGGGACAGGAGATACGCAGTATTTT. Residues: CSVGTGDTQYF.

The V and J genes are TRBV10-3 and TRBJ2-2; 7 nucleotides align to TRBD1. V shed 8 bases and J 2 bases; nucleotides not matched to a gene: 5. Germline V lookup: CDR1 ENHRY, CDR2 SYGVKD. The CDR3 runs to 14 residues. In DNA, the CDR3 is TGTGCCATCGGGGACAGCCTAAACACCGGGGAGCTGTTTTTT. Its translation: CAIGDSLNTGELFF.

CDR3 nucleotides: TGTGCCAGCAGCCGGACAGGGGCCAACACTGAAGCTTTCTTT. It codes for CASSRTGANTEAFF. V gene TRBV7-3 combines with J gene TRBJ1-1; 9 bases line up with TRBD1. This CDR3 comprises 14 residues. V gave up 5 bases and J gave up 2 bases; unmatched junction bases: 3. Germline CDR1 SGHTA, CDR2 FQGTGA.

The V call is TRBV25-1, the J call TRBJ2-3; possibly TRBD1 or TRBD2 for D (5 bases each). The germline CDR1 and CDR2 sequences are MGHDK and SYGVNS. The CDR3 totals 14 residues. The V end was cut by 6 bases, the J end by 6 bases, with 16 bases between. This chain's CDR3 is CASRAGIEGDTQYF. The CDR3 bases are TGTGCCAGCAGAGCAGGGATTGAGGGGGATACGCAGTATTTT.

The gene calls are TRBV15 and TRBJ1-1, with D uncertain. This CDR3 is 14 amino acids long. CDR1 and CDR2 (germline): LNHNV, YYDKDF (reference sequence). Trimming shortened V by 5 bases and J by 4 bases, and 14 bases separated the two germline ends. CDR3 region: CATSFMTGFTEAFF. CDR3 DNA sequence: TGTGCCACCAGCTTCATGACGGGGTTCACTGAAGCTTTCTTT.

This clone has a single count. Since the CDR3 does not end with the conserved phenylalanine or tryptophan, this likely comes from a read error. The CDR3 sequence: CATSRGGGQPQHL. The CDR3 coding sequence is TGTGCCACCAGCAGAGGAGGCGGCCAGCCCCAGCATCTT. The V and J genes are TRBV15 and TRBJ1-5; the D is unclear. Between the trimmed V and J ends, which lost 1 base and 7 bases, there was a span of 8 bases. The CDR3 has 13 amino acids. Germline V lookup: CDR1 LNHNV, CDR2 YYDKDF (reference sequence).

J is TRBJ1-5 and V is TRBV11-2; 7 nucleotides line up with TRBD1. The CDR3 consists of 17 residues. Unmatched junction bases numbered 11, after V lost 5 bases and J lost 1 base. Germline assignment: CDR1 SGHAT and CDR2 FQNNGV. CDR3 DNA sequence: TGTGCCAGCAGCCCCGGAGCCGGGACAGTGAGCAATCAGCCCCAGCATTTT. This encodes CASSPGAGTVSNQPQHF.

V usage is TRBV11-3 and J usage is TRBJ2-7; either TRBD1 or TRBD2 may fit D (6 bases each). CDR1 is SGHNT and CDR2 is YENEEA in the germline V gene. CDR3 size: 13 residues. Trimming shortened V by 5 bases and J by 5 bases, and 13 bases separated the two germline ends. CDR3 sequence (DNA): TGTGCCAGCAGCCCCGCGGGACAAAACGAGCAGTACTTC. Residues: CASSPAGQNEQYF.

The J gene is TRBJ2-1, the V gene TRBV10-1; TRBD1 might be the D (5 bases). Trimming cost V 2 bases and J 8 bases, with 16 bases left between them. This CDR3 contains 15 residues. Per the germline V gene, CDR1 is WNHNN and CDR2 is SYGVQD (reference sequence). This CDR3 is CASSESGHGRDEQFF. Written as DNA, the CDR3 is TGCGCCAGCAGTGAGAGTGGACATGGAAGGGATGAGCAGTTCTTC.

The chain is built from TRBV6-6 and TRBJ1-1, with D tentatively TRBD1 (6 bases). The CDR3 loop spans 16 amino acids. V lost 6 bases to trimming and J lost 6 bases, with 23 bases between them. From germline, CDR1 is MNHNY and CDR2 SVGAGI (reference sequence). The CDR3 region is CASRTGLGLTGAEAFF. The CDR3 DNA sequence: TGTGCCAGCAGAACAGGGTTAGGGCTAACGGGCGCTGAAGCTTTCTTT.

This chain joins TRBV6-4 and TRBJ2-2; no clear D. Deletions cut 5 bases from V and 1 base from J, with 5 bases between. This CDR3 is built from 13 residues. The germline gives CDR1 MRHNA, CDR2 SNTAGT. CDR3 protein: CASSPVNTGELFF. CDR3 DNA sequence: TGTGCCAGCAGTCCGGTGAACACCGGGGAGCTGTTTTTT.

The CDR3 is CASNQGPEGAFF. In nucleotides, the CDR3 is TGTGCCAGCAACCAGGGTCCCGAAGGGGCTTTCTTT. The chain is built from TRBV7-9 and TRBJ1-1; D possibly corresponds to TRBD1 (5 bases). This CDR3 has 12 residues. Germline assignment: CDR1 SEHNR and CDR2 FQNEAQ (reference sequence). V was clipped by 7 bases and J by 11 bases, with 17 bases between them.

The V call is TRBV5-1, the J call TRBJ1-2; TRBD1 aligns across 9 bases. Per the germline V gene, CDR1 is SGHRS and CDR2 is YFSETQ. This CDR3 is built from 15 residues. V lost 7 bases and J lost 2; bases outside the gene matches: 9. This chain's CDR3 is CASRSTGGPNYGYTF. The CDR3 bases are TGCGCCAGCCGCTCCACAGGGGGCCCCAACTATGGCTACACCTTC.

Points on this clone: The sample contains more than one DNA sequence encoding this CDR3. This rearrangement joins TRBV9 to TRBJ2-5; unclear D gene. The CDR3 runs to 15 residues. Trimming left V 3 bases short and J 5 bases short, with 17 bases between. The germline CDR1 and CDR2 sequences are SGDLS and YYNGEE. The CDR3 DNA reads TGTGCCAGCAGCGAGAGCACGGACCCCCGGGAGACCCAGTACTTC. Translated: CASSESTDPRETQYF. Complete variable domain (other parts from reference TRBV9 and TRBJ2-5): DSGVTQTPKHLITATGQRVTLRCSPRSGDLSVYWYQQSLDQGLQFLIQYYNGEERAKGNILERFSAQQFPDLHSELNLSSLELGDSALYFCASSESTDPRETQYFGPGTRLLVL.

The chain joins TRBV11-3 to TRBJ2-5; possibly TRBD2 for D (7 bases). CDR3 length equals 13 residues. Deletions cut 5 bases from V and 4 bases from J, with 11 bases between. Per the germline V gene, CDR1 is SGHNT and CDR2 is YENEEA. CDR3 loop: CASSRGAGETQYF. CDR3 nucleotide sequence: TGTGCCAGCAGCCGGGGGGCCGGAGAGACCCAGTACTTC.